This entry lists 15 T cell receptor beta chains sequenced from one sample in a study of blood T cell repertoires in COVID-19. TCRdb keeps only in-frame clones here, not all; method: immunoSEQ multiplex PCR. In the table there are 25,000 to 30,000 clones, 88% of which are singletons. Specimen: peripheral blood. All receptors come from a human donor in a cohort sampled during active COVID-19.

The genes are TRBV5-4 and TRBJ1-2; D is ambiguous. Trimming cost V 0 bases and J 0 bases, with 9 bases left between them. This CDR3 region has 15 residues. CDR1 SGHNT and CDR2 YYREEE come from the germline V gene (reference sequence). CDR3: CASSLVGRANYGYTF. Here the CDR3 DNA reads TGTGCCAGCAGCTTGGTGGGCAGAGCTAACTATGGCTACACCTTC.

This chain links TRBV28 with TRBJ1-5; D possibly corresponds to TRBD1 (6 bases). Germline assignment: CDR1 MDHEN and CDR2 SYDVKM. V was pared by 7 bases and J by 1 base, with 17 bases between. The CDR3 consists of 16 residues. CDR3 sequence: CASTPPWGQSNQPQHF. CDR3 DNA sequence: TGTGCCAGCACCCCCCCATGGGGGCAAAGCAATCAGCCCCAGCATTTT.

The DNA for the CDR3 is TGTGCCAGTAGTAGACGGGAGATCGTGAACACTGAAGCTTTCTTT. This encodes CASSRREIVNTEAFF. The chain is built from TRBV19 and TRBJ1-1; D is unclear. Germline lookup yields CDR1 LNHDA and CDR2 SQIVND (reference sequence). With 4 bases removed from V and 0 bases from J, the gap between germline ends came to 12 bases. The CDR3 runs 15 residues.

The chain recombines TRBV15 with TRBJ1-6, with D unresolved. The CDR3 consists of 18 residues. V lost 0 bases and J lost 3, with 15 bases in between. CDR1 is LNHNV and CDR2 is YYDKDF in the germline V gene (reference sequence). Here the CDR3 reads CATSRDITAGNYNSPLHF. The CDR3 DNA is TGTGCCACCAGCAGAGATATAACAGCGGGAAACTATAATTCACCCCTCCACTTT.

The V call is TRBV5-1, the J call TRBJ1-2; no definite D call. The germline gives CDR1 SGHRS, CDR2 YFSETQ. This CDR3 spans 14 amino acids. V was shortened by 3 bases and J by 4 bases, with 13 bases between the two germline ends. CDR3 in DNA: TGCGCCAGCAGCTCTGCGGGAGTTGGCTATGGCTACACCTTC. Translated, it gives CASSSAGVGYGYTF.

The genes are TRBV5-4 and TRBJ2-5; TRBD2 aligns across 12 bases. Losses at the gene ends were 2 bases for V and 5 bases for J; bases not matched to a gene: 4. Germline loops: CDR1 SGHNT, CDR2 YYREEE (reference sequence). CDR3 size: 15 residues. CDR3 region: CASSLWTSGAETQYF. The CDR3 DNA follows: TGTGCCAGCAGCTTATGGACTAGCGGGGCTGAGACCCAGTACTTC.

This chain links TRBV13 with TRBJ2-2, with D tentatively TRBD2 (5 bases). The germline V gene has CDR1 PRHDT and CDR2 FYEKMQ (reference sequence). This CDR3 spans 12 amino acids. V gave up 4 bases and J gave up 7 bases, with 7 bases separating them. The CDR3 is CASSSAVGELFF. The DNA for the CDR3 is TGTGCCAGCAGCTCAGCGGTCGGGGAGCTGTTTTTT.

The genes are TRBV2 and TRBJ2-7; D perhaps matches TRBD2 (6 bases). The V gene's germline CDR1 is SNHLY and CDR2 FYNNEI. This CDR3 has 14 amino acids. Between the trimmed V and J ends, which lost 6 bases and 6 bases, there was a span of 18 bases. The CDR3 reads CASRYTRSGGEQYF. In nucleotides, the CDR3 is TGTGCCAGCAGATATACGAGGTCCGGGGGCGAGCAGTACTTC.

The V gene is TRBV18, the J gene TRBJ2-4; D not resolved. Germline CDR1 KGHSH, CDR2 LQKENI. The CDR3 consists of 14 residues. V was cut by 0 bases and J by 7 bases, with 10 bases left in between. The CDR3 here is CASSPPEADNIQYF. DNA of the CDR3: TGTGCCAGCTCACCACCCGAGGCTGATAACATTCAGTACTTC.

The CDR3 here is CASSQDYGTGNEKLFF. CDR3 bases: TGTGCCAGCAGCCAAGATTACGGGACAGGTAATGAAAAACTGTTTTTT. The V and J genes are TRBV4-2 and TRBJ1-4, with 8 bases aligning to TRBD1. Germline V CDR1 and CDR2: LGHNA, YNFKEQ. V was clipped by 0 bases and J by 4 bases; unmatched bases: 4. The CDR3 is 16 residues long.

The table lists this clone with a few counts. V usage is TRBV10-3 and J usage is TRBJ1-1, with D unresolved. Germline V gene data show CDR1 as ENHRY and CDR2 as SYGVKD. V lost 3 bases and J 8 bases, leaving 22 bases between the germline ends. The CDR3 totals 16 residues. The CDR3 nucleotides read TGTGCCATCAGTGATCAGAGCTATCGAACAAGAGGGGAAGCTTTCTTT. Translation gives CAISDQSYRTRGEAFF.

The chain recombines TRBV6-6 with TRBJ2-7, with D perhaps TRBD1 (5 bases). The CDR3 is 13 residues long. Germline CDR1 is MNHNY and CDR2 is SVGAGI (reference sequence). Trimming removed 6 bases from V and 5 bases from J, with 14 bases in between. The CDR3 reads CASSRDSIHEQYF. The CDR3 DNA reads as TGTGCCAGCAGCCGCGACAGTATCCACGAGCAGTACTTC.

The CDR3 coding sequence is TGTGCCTGGAGTAGGGGGGGCCAAACCGGGGAGCTGTTTTTT. This translates into CAWSRGGQTGELFF. The chain employs TRBV30 and TRBJ2-2, with a tentative D call TRBD2 (7 bases). This CDR3 has 14 residues. Germline CDR1 GTSNPN, CDR2 SVGIG (reference sequence). Trimming pared 2 bases from V and 5 bases from J, leaving 12 bases between.

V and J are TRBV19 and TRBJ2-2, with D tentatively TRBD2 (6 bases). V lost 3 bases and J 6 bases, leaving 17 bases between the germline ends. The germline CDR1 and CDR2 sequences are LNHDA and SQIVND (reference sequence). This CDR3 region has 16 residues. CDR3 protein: CASSIGLRGRAGELFF. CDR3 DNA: TGTGCCAGTAGTATTGGACTACGGGGCAGGGCCGGGGAGCTGTTTTTT.

The CDR3 bases are TGCGCCAGCAGCCTAACGCCGGGGACAGGGGCCACGAACACTGAAGCTTTCTTT. Translated: CASSLTPGTGATNTEAFF. The chain is built from TRBV5-1 and TRBJ1-1; 10 bases fit TRBD1. After removal of 4 bases from V and 1 base from J, the junction contained 13 bases not matched to a gene. Germline loops: CDR1 SGHRS, CDR2 YFSETQ. The CDR3 is 18 amino acids.